A selection of T cell receptor beta chains follows, all from one sample in a study of PD-L1 blockade in urothelial cancer. Produced via immunoSEQ multiplex PCR; TCRdb's table is partial and in-frame only. The top ten hold over 1% of the sample, which has roughly 52,000 clones, more than 75% seen once. Material: PBMCs, obtained around atezolizumab (anti-PD-L1) treatment. Receptors were obtained from a man aged 45-65 years with urothelial cancer. CDR3s include the opening cysteine and the closing phenylalanine or tryptophan. The D gene is left open where the match is weak.

V gene	CDR3 length	D gene	J gene	CDR3 protein
TRBV28	14	TRBD2	TRBJ2-1	CASMRPSGSYEQFF
TRBV7-9	15	.	TRBJ2-5	CASSLPTGRGETQYF
TRBV7-9	18	TRBD2	TRBJ2-1	CASSPRTSGGPQYNEQFF
TRBV9	17	.	TRBJ2-6	CASSVARVQSGANVLTF
TRBV27	15	.	TRBJ2-3	CASSSPLAHTDTQYF
TRBV2	17	TRBD2	TRBJ2-3	CASSEDGLATSTDTQYF
TRBV28	13	.	TRBJ1-4	CASITRGNEKLFF
TRBV6-1	14	.	TRBJ2-5	CASRPGYSRETQYF
TRBV2	10	.	TRBJ2-7	CASSTGEQYF
TRBV23-1	16	TRBD1	TRBJ1-3	CASSQKTGSSGNTIYF
TRBV5-6	14	TRBD1	TRBJ1-2	CASSLGGTGGGYTF
TRBV2	13	.	TRBJ2-7	CASSAGEWYEQYF
TRBV7-9	16	TRBD1	TRBJ2-1	CASSLDRGQSYNEQFF
TRBV10-2	13	.	TRBJ2-7	CASSDPPFYEQYF
TRBV14	15	TRBD2	TRBJ2-7	CASSHLTSEHYEQYF
TRBV4-1	13	.	TRBJ2-7	CASSQPLTEKQYF
TRBV10-1	15	.	TRBJ2-2	CASSGPPGNTGELFF
TRBV4-1	16	.	TRBJ1-6	CASSQESSSYNSPLHF
TRBV30	13	.	TRBJ2-5	CAWSVRRGETQYF
TRBV5-8	15	TRBD1	TRBJ1-4	CASSPGTGLREKLFF
TRBV27	11	.	TRBJ2-7	CATRQGYEQYF
TRBV10-1	14	TRBD1	TRBJ1-5	CASKTTGEDQPQHF
TRBV27	16	.	TRBJ2-1	CASTTIRGAESNEQFF
TRBV10-2	14	.	TRBJ2-3	CASGGALSTDTQYF
TRBV7-8	14	.	TRBJ2-7	CASSLDHFGGEQYF
TRBV6-1	14	.	TRBJ2-7	CASSWAQGGYEQHF
TRBV11-3	15	TRBD2	TRBJ2-1	CASSSTGSGHNEQFF
TRBV6-5	15	TRBD1	TRBJ2-1	CASSTTQQGDNEQFF
TRBV5-1	14	TRBD1	TRBJ1-1	CASSPTGGWTEAFF
TRBV5-1	13	.	TRBJ2-7	CASSRDSLYEQYF
TRBV28	14	.	TRBJ1-1	CASVGGDTHTEAFF
TRBV15	16	TRBD1	TRBJ1-2	CATSRDSGDRVAGYTF
TRBV5-1	13	.	TRBJ1-6	CASSFSTGSPLHF
TRBV6-5	15	.	TRBJ2-5	CASSYSSVSPGTQYF
TRBV2	15	TRBD1	TRBJ1-5	CASSELTGIGQPQHF
TRBV9	16	TRBD2	TRBJ2-3	CASSPSSGGWTDTQYF
TRBV7-2	16	TRBD2	TRBJ2-5	CASSLGRASGRETQYF
TRBV10-3	13	TRBD2	TRBJ2-3	CATLAGEADTQYF
TRBV18	14	.	TRBJ1-1	CASSPLGGETEAFF
TRBV10-3	17	.	TRBJ2-5	CAISDPRTQLSQETQYF
TRBV4-3	17	.	TRBJ1-2	CASSQDVGARPYGGYTF
TRBV5-6	19	.	TRBJ2-1	CASSLPWEDSTLSYNEQFF
TRBV7-3	16	.	TRBJ2-1	CASSPRGDGSYNEQFF
TRBV9	15	TRBD1	TRBJ1-2	CASSPRQGALDGYTF
TRBV30	16	.	TRBJ1-3	CAWSDWRGLSGNTIYF